Detailed here is one TCR beta chain. In the study's own analysis: Counts of nucleated cells, estimated from reference gene primer amplification, were obtained. Sequencing was performed with immunoSEQ multiplex PCR; in TCRdb, only in-frame clones are kept and a portion is missing. V, J and clone size are taken as reported in that table, and D and trimming were inferred from the DNA itself. The sample shows approximately 210,000 clones, 70% to 90% of them seen only once. This entry belongs to a study of blood T cell repertoires in COVID-19. Whole-study context: Sites across the United States, Italy and Spain contributed samples from acute and convalescent COVID-19. PBMCs, B-cell-depleted T cells, or T cells were the source of the cDNA or gDNA that made up the material.

This CDR3 has 13 amino acids. Per germline, CDR1 SGDLS and CDR2 YYNGEE. Trimming took 0 bases from V and 7 from J, leaving 10 bases between them. This clonotype originated in a woman aged 40 to 50 with acute or convalescent COVID-19. V is TRBV9 and J is TRBJ1-2, with D possibly TRBD1 on 5 matching bases. The sequenced sample consisted of peripheral blood. The CDR3 sequence is CASSVGIGGGYTF. The CDR3 DNA follows: TGTGCCAGCAGCGTAGGTATCGGGGGTGGCTACACCTTC.